One and the same sample provided the 8 T cell receptor beta chains below, sequenced in a study of early T cells in non-severe SARS-CoV-2 infection. TCRdb reprocessed the 5' RACE reads with MiXCR, giving one entry per CDR3 protein. The sample lists tens of thousands of distinct CDR3 sequences, approximately 13% occurring once. The specimen sequenced was whole blood. The receptors here all came from an adult who was a healthcare worker with PCR-confirmed SARS-CoV-2 infection or an uninfected control (not recorded which).

This clonotype appeared many times. This chain joins TRBV20-1 and TRBJ2-3, with 9 bases that match TRBD1. J lost 2 bases, V lost 5 bases, and 11 bases had no gene match. Germline V gene sequence: CDR1 DFQATT, CDR2 SNEGSKA (reference sequence). This CDR3 region has 16 residues. CDR3 region: CSALPPTGGHTDTQYF. The CDR3 nucleotides are TGCAGTGCTCTTCCCCCGACAGGGGGACACACAGATACGCAGTATTTT.

The CDR3 spells CASSLRGGGAGTDTQYF. CDR3 coding DNA: TGTGCCAGCAGCCTCCGGGGCGGGGGGGCTGGCACAGATACGCAGTATTTT. The chain joins TRBV4-2 to TRBJ2-3, with 9 bases lining up with TRBD2. Germline values: CDR1 LGHNA, CDR2 YNFKEQ. The CDR3 is 17 amino acids. The V segment lost 4 bases and the J segment 1 base; nucleotides outside the gene matches: 9.

V and J are TRBV11-2 and TRBJ2-3, with D possibly matching TRBD2 (6 bases). V lost 1 base to trimming and J lost 4 bases, with 12 bases between them. Germline lookup yields CDR1 SGHAT and CDR2 FQNNGV. CDR3 length: 15 residues. This chain's CDR3 is CASSLVSASADTQYF. The DNA for the CDR3 is TGTGCCAGCAGCTTAGTATCTGCTAGCGCAGATACGCAGTATTTT.

Many counts were recorded for this clonotype. The chain employs TRBV12-5 and TRBJ1-3; D uncertain. Between the trimmed V and J ends, which lost 0 bases and 4 bases, there was a span of 16 bases. Germline CDR1 reads LGHNT; CDR2 reads FRNRAP. The CDR3 loop spans 17 amino acids. DNA for the CDR3: TGTGCTAGTGGTTTGGTTCTGAGTCGGACGGACGGAAACACCATATATTTT. The encoded protein is CASGLVLSRTDGNTIYF.

This clonotype was detected ten times or more. This sequence joins TRBV29-1 and TRBJ1-1; D gene uncertain. The CDR3 loop spans 11 amino acids. Looked up from germline, CDR1 is SQVTM and CDR2 is ANQGSEA. V lost 0 bases, J lost 1 base, and 0 bases lay in between. DNA for the CDR3: TGCAGCGTTGAAGAGAACACTGAAGCTTTCTTT. Protein: CSVEENTEAFF.

This clonotype was counted ten times or more. CDR3 loop: CSARVSGQGGANTGELFF. CDR3 nucleotides: TGCAGTGCTAGAGTATCCGGACAGGGGGGCGCGAACACCGGGGAGCTGTTTTTT. The gene calls are TRBV20-1 and TRBJ2-2; TRBD1 matches 10 bases. The CDR3 extends over 18 amino acids. The V segment lost 1 base and the J segment 0 bases; nucleotides outside the gene matches: 8. Germline assignment: CDR1 DFQATT and CDR2 SNEGSKA (reference sequence).

There are a few counts of this clonotype. The chain links TRBV6-5 to TRBJ2-7; D perhaps matches TRBD1 (6 bases). CDR1 and CDR2 (germline): MNHEY, SVGAGI. This CDR3 is built from 16 residues. Trimming left V 0 bases short and J 2 bases short, with 14 bases between. The CDR3 protein is CASSYSGAELTYEQYF. CDR3 sequence (DNA): TGTGCCAGCAGTTACTCGGGGGCGGAGCTTACCTACGAGCAGTACTTC.

This clonotype appeared many times. This chain links TRBV19 with TRBJ2-5, with TRBD2 as a possible D gene (5 bases). The CDR3 totals 13 residues. Germline assignment: CDR1 LNHDA and CDR2 SQIVND (reference sequence). Trimming left V 4 bases short and J 7 bases short, with 13 bases between. CDR3 bases: TGTGCCAGTAGTACCGGACTCGGTGGGACCCAGTACTTC. It codes for CASSTGLGGTQYF. Full variable domain (outside the CDR3, taken from reference TRBV19 and TRBJ2-5): DGGITQSPKYLFRKEGQNVTLSCEQNLNHDAMYWYRQDPGQGLRLIYYSQIVNDFQKGDIAEGYSVSREKKESFPLTVTSAQKNPTAFYLCASSTGLGGTQYFGPGTRLLVL.